These 20 T cell receptor beta chains share one sample of origin, sequenced in a study of T-cell reconstitution after alpha-beta-depleted transplantation in children. A library of TCRbeta sequences, prepared with unique molecular identifiers, was generated. Each CDR3 protein is one row after TCRdb ran MiXCR on the PCR reads. The sample holds about 400,000 distinct CDR3 sequences, roughly 15% seen once. The sequenced sample was PBMCs, obtained from the stem cell graft. The receptors originated from a human donor who donated a stem cell graft to a child with Fanconi anemia.

This clonotype was observed at least ten times. The chain combines TRBV2 with TRBJ2-7; D is undetermined. Between the trimmed V and J ends, which lost 5 bases and 3 bases, there was a span of 5 bases. This CDR3 region has 11 residues. CDR1 is SNHLY, CDR2 FYNNEI, per germline. The DNA of the CDR3 is TGTGCCAGCAGTTACAACTACGAGCAGTACTTC. Protein product: CASSYNYEQYF.

The V call is TRBV29-1, the J call TRBJ2-2; tentative D call: TRBD1 (6 bases). Trimming pared 4 bases from V and 1 base from J, leaving 10 bases between. The CDR3 contains 14 residues. Germline V CDR1 and CDR2: SQVTM, ANQGSEA. The DNA of the CDR3 is TGCAGCGTTGTGGACAGCTTGAACACCGGGGAGCTGTTTTTT. This translates into CSVVDSLNTGELFF.

Note on this clonotype: One end of the junction does not line up with germline, which may come from a read error. CDR3 sequence: CSVEDSYYEQYF. The CDR3 region has the DNA TGCAGCGTGGAAGACAGCTACTACGAGCAGTACTTC. The chain joins TRBV29-1 to TRBJ2-7; TRBD1 is a possible D gene (5 bases). The germline V gene has CDR1 SQVTM and CDR2 ANQGSEA. The CDR3 loop spans 12 amino acids.

Many counts were recorded for this clonotype. The V and J genes are TRBV4-2 and TRBJ2-1, with TRBD1 identical over 9 bases. CDR3 length: 15 amino acids. Germline V CDR1 and CDR2: LGHNA, YNFKEQ. Losses at the gene ends were 0 bases for V and 8 bases for J; bases not matched to a gene: 5. CDR3 sequence: CASSQEGTGIDEQFF. The DNA of the CDR3 is TGTGCCAGCAGCCAAGAGGGGACAGGGATAGATGAGCAGTTCTTC.

This clonotype has at least ten counts. The chain is built from TRBV29-1 and TRBJ2-5; TRBD1 matches at 7 bases. Germline loops: CDR1 SQVTM, CDR2 ANQGSEA. V shed 0 bases and J 5 bases; nucleotides not matched to a gene: 9. This CDR3 is 15 amino acids long. The CDR3 sequence: CSVEDETGMRETQYF. The CDR3 DNA reads as TGCAGCGTTGAAGATGAGACAGGGATGAGGGAGACCCAGTACTTC.

As for this clonotype: Since a much larger clone is just one base distant, this may be a read error. This chain connects TRBV2 to TRBJ1-1; no clear D. Germline V CDR1 and CDR2: SNHLY, FYNNEI. The V end lost 2 bases, the J end lost 4 bases, and 17 bases lay between the germline ends. CDR3 size: 16 residues. The CDR3 loop is CASSELFGSVGTEAFF. CDR3 DNA sequence: TGTGCCAGCAGTGAACTGTTCGGCAGTGTCGGCACTGAAGCTTTCTTT.

This chain connects TRBV7-9 to TRBJ1-5; D call uncertain. CDR1 and CDR2 from the germline V gene are SEHNR and FQNEAQ (reference sequence). The germline V and J ends were trimmed by 3 bases and 9 bases, with 12 bases remaining between them. The CDR3 runs to 13 residues. The CDR3 here is CASSFEGLGPQHF. As DNA, the CDR3 is TGTGCCAGCAGCTTTGAGGGTTTGGGGCCCCAGCATTTT.

This clonotype was picked up a small number of times. The genes are TRBV4-1 and TRBJ1-1; the D gene is possibly TRBD1 (5 bases). CDR1 and CDR2 (germline): MGHRA, YSYEKL. V gave up 4 bases and J gave up 4 bases, with 13 bases separating them. The CDR3 has 14 residues. CDR3 nucleotides: TGCGCCAGCAGCCGGGACCGAAGCCCCACTGAAGCTTTCTTT. This sequence encodes CASSRDRSPTEAFF.

In this sample, this clonotype turned up a few times. This chain links TRBV7-9 with TRBJ1-5, with TRBD1 identical over 7 bases. Germline V CDR1 and CDR2: SEHNR, FQNEAQ (reference sequence). The trim removed 3 bases at V and 5 bases at J, leaving 4 bases unmatched. CDR3 size: 14 residues. CDR3 residues: CASSFSTGHQPQHF. In DNA form, the CDR3 reads TGTGCCAGCAGCTTCTCGACAGGGCATCAGCCCCAGCATTTT.

The chain uses TRBV10-3 and TRBJ1-1; a weak D match, TRBD1 (5 bases). The CDR3 loop spans 17 amino acids. Trimming took 4 bases from V and 1 from J, leaving 19 bases between them. From germline, CDR1 is ENHRY and CDR2 SYGVKD. CDR3 sequence reads: CAISVKENGGGNTEAFF. DNA of the CDR3: TGTGCCATCAGTGTCAAAGAGAATGGGGGAGGGAACACTGAAGCTTTCTTT.

J is TRBJ2-3 and V is TRBV7-8; D gene uncertain. The V end lost 3 bases, the J end lost 5 bases, and 9 bases lay between the germline ends. The CDR3 has 13 amino acids. Germline assignment: CDR1 SGHVS and CDR2 FQNEAQ. The CDR3, as DNA: TGTGCCAGCAGCTTCACCGCTGGAGATACGCAGTATTTT. Translating it yields CASSFTAGDTQYF.

The rearrangement uses TRBV6-2 or TRBV6-3 and TRBJ1-2; 9 bases are shared with TRBD1. The CDR3 is 14 residues long. J gave up 5 bases and V 8 bases, and 9 bases lay outside the gene matches. Germline V CDR1 and CDR2: MNHEY, SVGEGT. The chain's CDR3 is CASVPAGQGYGYTF. The CDR3, as DNA: TGTGCCAGCGTGCCCGCGGGACAGGGATATGGCTACACCTTC.

In this sample, this clonotype turned up a few times. The rearrangement links TRBV9 to TRBJ1-5; maybe TRBD1 (5 bases). The V end was cut by 3 bases, the J end by 1 base, with 17 bases between. Germline assignment: CDR1 SGDLS and CDR2 YYNGEE. The CDR3 contains 17 residues. The CDR3 DNA is TGTGCCAGCAGCGACCATAGACAGTTCTGGAGCAATCAGCCCCAGCATTTT. Amino acids: CASSDHRQFWSNQPQHF.

The chain has TRBV7-9 and TRBJ2-1; TRBD2 might be the D (5 bases). Germline V gene lookup returns CDR1 SEHNR and CDR2 FQNEAQ (reference sequence). The CDR3 contains 12 residues. V gave up 8 bases and J gave up 7 bases, with 12 bases separating them. CDR3 DNA sequence: TGTGCCAGCGAGGGCCTGTGGAATGAGCAGTTCTTC. The encoded protein is CASEGLWNEQFF.

The chain couples TRBV14 to TRBJ2-1; TRBD2 might be the D (6 bases). CDR1 and CDR2 from the germline V gene are SGHDN and FVKESK. V was cut by 1 base and J by 7 bases, with 11 bases left in between. The CDR3 covers 14 residues. CDR3 region: CASSQGYGGNEQFF. Here the CDR3 DNA reads TGTGCCAGCAGCCAAGGGTATGGGGGGAATGAGCAGTTCTTC.

The chain has TRBV5-1 and TRBJ2-5, with TRBD2 matching 8 bases. Trimming at V came to 0 bases and at J to 2 bases, leaving 3 bases not matched to a gene. In germline, CDR1 is SGHRS, CDR2 YFSETQ. The CDR3 extends over 15 amino acids. CDR3 nucleotide sequence: TGCGCCAGCAGCTTGGGACTAGCGCAACAAGAGACCCAGTACTTC. This encodes CASSLGLAQQETQYF.

J is TRBJ2-2 and V is TRBV29-1, with D maybe TRBD1 (6 bases). V gave up 7 bases and J gave up 9 bases, with 15 bases separating them. The germline gives CDR1 SQVTM, CDR2 ANQGSEA. This CDR3 has 12 residues. The CDR3 nucleotides read TGCAGCGCAGGGGAACAGAAAAGGGAGCTGTTTTTT. Protein sequence: CSAGEQKRELFF.

CDR3 sequence: CASSAGRPSYPYEQYF. The CDR3 DNA is TGTGCCAGCAGCGCGGGGAGGCCGTCGTACCCCTACGAGCAGTACTTC. The chain recombines TRBV9 with TRBJ2-7; maybe TRBD2 (6 bases). Germline V lookup: CDR1 SGDLS, CDR2 YYNGEE. The V and J ends lost 3 bases and 2 bases respectively, with 18 bases between them. The CDR3 runs to 16 residues.

The sample holds a few counts of this clonotype. V is TRBV6-2 or TRBV6-3 and J is TRBJ2-6, with 7 bases identical to TRBD1. This CDR3 comprises 18 residues. Germline V gene data show CDR1 as MNHEY and CDR2 as SVGEGT. J lost 0 bases, V lost 5 bases, and 10 bases had no gene match. The CDR3 nucleotides read TGTGCCAGCAGTATGACAGGGATAATACGCTCTGGGGCCAACGTCCTGACTTTC. Translation: CASSMTGIIRSGANVLTF.

DNA of the CDR3: TGTGCCAGCAGTTACTCGAGGGCAGACGGCAATCAGCCCCAGCATTTT. Translating it yields CASSYSRADGNQPQHF. V usage is TRBV6-5 and J usage is TRBJ1-5; D is ambiguous. Germline V CDR1 and CDR2: MNHEY, SVGAGI. V lost 0 bases and J 2 bases, leaving 11 bases between the germline ends. This CDR3 comprises 16 residues.